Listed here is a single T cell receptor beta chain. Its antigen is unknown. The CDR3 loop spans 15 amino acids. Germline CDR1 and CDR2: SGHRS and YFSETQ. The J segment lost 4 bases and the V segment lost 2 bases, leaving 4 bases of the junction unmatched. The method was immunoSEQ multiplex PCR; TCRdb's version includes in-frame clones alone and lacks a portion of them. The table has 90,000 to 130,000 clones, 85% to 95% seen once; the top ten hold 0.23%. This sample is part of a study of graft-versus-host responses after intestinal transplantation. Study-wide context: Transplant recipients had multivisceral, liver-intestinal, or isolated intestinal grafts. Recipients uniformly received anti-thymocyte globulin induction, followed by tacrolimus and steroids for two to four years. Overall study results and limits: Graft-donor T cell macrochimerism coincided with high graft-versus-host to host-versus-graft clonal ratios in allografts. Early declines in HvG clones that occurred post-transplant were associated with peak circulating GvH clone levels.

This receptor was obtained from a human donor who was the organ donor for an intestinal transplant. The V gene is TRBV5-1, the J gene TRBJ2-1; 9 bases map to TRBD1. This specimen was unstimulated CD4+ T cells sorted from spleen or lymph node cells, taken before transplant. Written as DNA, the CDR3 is TGCGCCAGCAGCTTACAGGGGGCGCAGTACAATGAGCAGTTCTTC. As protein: CASSLQGAQYNEQFF.